The 3 T cell receptor beta chains in this list originate from one sample, sequenced in a study of neurological immune-mediated disorders. TCRdb reprocessed the 5' RACE reads with MiXCR, giving one entry per CDR3 protein. Among around 28,000 distinct CDR3 sequences, almost 2.5% were seen once, and the ten largest hold 2% to 2.5%. Material: PBMCs. The receptors stem from a woman aged 50 to 65 with multiple sclerosis.

At least ten counts were recorded for this clonotype. The chain links TRBV7-3 to TRBJ2-3; no clear D gene. CDR1 SGHTA and CDR2 FQGTGA come from the germline V gene. The CDR3 runs to 14 residues. V lost 5 bases and J lost 1, with 10 bases in between. The CDR3 DNA follows: TGTGCCAGCAGCCCCCGAGGAGGCACAGATACGCAGTATTTT. Protein: CASSPRGGTDTQYF.

V and J are TRBV2 and TRBJ2-2, with a tentative D call TRBD2 (7 bases). The V end was cut by 6 bases, the J end by 7 bases, with 18 bases between. Germline loops: CDR1 SNHLY, CDR2 FYNNEI. The CDR3 is 15 residues long. Written as DNA, the CDR3 is TGTGCCAGCAGGGGCTTGGGGGGGCGAATCGGGGAGCTGTTTTTT. This translates into CASRGLGGRIGELFF.

This clonotype occurred many times. This chain links TRBV9 with TRBJ2-2; no clear D gene. This CDR3 contains 16 residues. The germline V gene has CDR1 SGDLS and CDR2 YYNGEE. V was shortened by 0 bases and J by 0 bases, with 9 bases between the two germline ends. This CDR3 is CASSVEKGTNTGELFF. CDR3 DNA: TGTGCCAGCAGCGTAGAAAAGGGAACGAACACCGGGGAGCTGTTTTTT.